This T cell receptor (beta chain) appears in the sequencing data of a study of CD8+ T cells in alopecia areata. Across the whole study: Tofacitinib therapy lasting 6 to 18 months was followed by 6 months off drug. Study findings and constraints: Lesional scalp, especially alopecia totalis/universalis, showed higher clonality than normal scalp.

CDR1 is KGHSH and CDR2 is LQKENI in the germline V gene. The CDR3 spans 13 residues. V dropped 4 bases and J dropped 2 bases, with 8 bases sitting between them. This clone was seen once. Its antigen is as yet unknown. Extracted from the samples, RNA was reverse transcribed into cDNA to serve as the sequencing template. This table comes from immunoSEQ multiplex PCR, and its TCRdb copy is limited to in-frame clones, with some not included. The sample consists of more than 200,000 clones, approximately 45% of them appearing once. The treatment was: oral pan-JAK inhibitor, 5-10 mg twice daily. The chain carries TRBV18 and TRBJ2-5; no firm D call. The sample in question was CD4+ T cells sorted from blood, obtained around week 37, from a patient treated with tofacitinib. This TCR derives from a human donor with alopecia areata. CDR3 loop: CASSRHKQETQYF. Written as DNA, the CDR3 is TGTGCCAGCTCACGACACAAACAAGAGACCCAGTACTTC.